These T cell receptor beta chains were read from a single sample in a study of blood T cell repertoires in COVID-19. The method was immunoSEQ multiplex PCR; TCRdb's version includes in-frame clones alone and lacks a portion of them. Of about 94,000 clones in the sample, roughly 84% were seen once. Sequencing was carried out using peripheral blood. The receptor set was obtained from a woman older than 75 with acute or convalescent COVID-19. Both conserved end residues are part of each CDR3. A D gene is named only where the DNA matches it firmly. Part of the rows lack a size; the others show once, few, many or a class for expanded clones.

V: TRBV28
size: once
D: TRBD2
J: TRBJ2-1
CDR3: CASSSSGRGVNEQFF
DNA: TGTGCCAGCAGTTCTAGCGGGAGGGGGGTCAATGAGCAGTTCTTC

V: TRBV12-3/TRBV12-4
size: .
D: .
J: TRBJ1-6
CDR3: CASSPGVGSPLHF
DNA: TGTGCCAGCAGTCCAGGGGTAGGTTCACCCCTCCACTTT

V: TRBV25-1
size: .
D: .
J: TRBJ2-1
CDR3: CASSEGSGLYNEQFF
DNA: TGTGCCAGCAGTGAGGGGTCGGGACTTTACAATGAGCAGTTCTTC

V: TRBV6-2/TRBV6-3
size: .
D: .
J: TRBJ2-2
CDR3: CASSYRPGVLTGELFF
DNA: TGTGCCAGCAGTTATAGGCCCGGAGTTCTCACCGGGGAGCTGTTTTTT

V: TRBV6-5
size: few
D: .
J: TRBJ1-5
CDR3: CASRRGGDSNQPQHF
DNA: TGTGCCAGCCGACGAGGGGGGGATAGCAATCAGCCCCAGCATTTT

V: TRBV27
size: .
D: .
J: TRBJ1-1
CDR3: CASSSPPGKAFF
DNA: TGTGCCAGCAGTTCCCCGCCGGGGAAAGCTTTCTTT

V: TRBV19
size: .
D: TRBD1
J: TRBJ1-2
CDR3: CASSSPPGQGRYGYTF
DNA: TGTGCCAGTAGTTCCCCCCCGGGACAGGGGAGGTATGGCTACACCTTC

V: TRBV20-1
size: .
D: .
J: TRBJ2-5
CDR3: CSGPHQETQYF
DNA: TGCAGTGGGCCGCACCAAGAGACCCAGTACTTC

V: TRBV7-2
size: .
D: .
J: TRBJ1-1
CDR3: CASGRGRQEAFF
DNA: TGTGCCAGCGGGAGGGGGAGACAGGAAGCTTTCTTT

V: TRBV2
size: .
D: TRBD2
J: TRBJ2-1
CDR3: CASSVEGTRDNEQFF
DNA: TGTGCCAGCAGTGTTGAGGGGACTAGGGACAATGAGCAGTTCTTC

V: TRBV9
size: .
D: TRBD2
J: TRBJ2-3
CDR3: CASSVSGMGGVTDTQYF
DNA: TGTGCCAGCAGCGTCTCCGGTATGGGGGGGGTCACAGATACGCAGTATTTT

V: TRBV7-2
size: .
D: .
J: TRBJ1-1
CDR3: CASNDGGTRTEAFF
DNA: TGTGCCAGCAACGACGGAGGAACAAGGACTGAAGCTTTCTTT

V: TRBV7-2
size: .
D: TRBD2
J: TRBJ2-1
CDR3: CASSFVSGAYNEQFF
DNA: TGTGCCAGCAGCTTTGTTAGCGGGGCATACAATGAGCAGTTCTTC

V: TRBV6-5
size: .
D: .
J: TRBJ2-1
CDR3: CASTREAGGYNEQFF
DNA: TGTGCCAGCACCAGGGAGGCAGGGGGGTACAATGAGCAGTTCTTC

V: TRBV7-2
size: few
D: TRBD1
J: TRBJ2-1
CDR3: CASSRDRGYNEQFF
DNA: TGTGCCAGCAGCAGGGACAGGGGCTACAATGAGCAGTTCTTC

V: TRBV6-6
size: .
D: TRBD1
J: TRBJ1-2
CDR3: CASRSGTGNYGYTF
DNA: TGTGCCAGCAGGTCCGGGACAGGGAACTATGGCTACACCTTC

V: TRBV12-3/TRBV12-4
size: .
D: .
J: TRBJ1-1
CDR3: CASSTKGTEAFF
DNA: TGTGCCAGCAGTACCAAGGGGACTGAAGCTTTCTTT

V: TRBV10-3
size: .
D: .
J: TRBJ1-2
CDR3: CATQAPSVYGYTF
DNA: TGTGCCACACAGGCCCCCTCCGTCTATGGCTACACCTTC

V: TRBV6-5
size: .
D: TRBD1
J: TRBJ1-4
CDR3: CASSYSGTGDEKLFF
DNA: TGTGCCAGCAGTTATAGTGGGACAGGGGATGAAAAACTGTTTTTT

V: TRBV5-1
size: .
D: .
J: TRBJ2-1
CDR3: CASSLDGGDEQFF
DNA: TGCGCCAGCAGCTTGGATGGGGGCGACGAGCAGTTCTTC

V: TRBV14
size: .
D: .
J: TRBJ2-1
CDR3: CASSLKPGFVTNEQFF
DNA: TGTGCCAGCAGCCTTAAACCGGGATTTGTTACAAATGAGCAGTTCTTC

V: TRBV7-9
size: .
D: TRBD1
J: TRBJ2-7
CDR3: CASGAGGFNEQYF
DNA: TGTGCCAGCGGGGCAGGGGGCTTCAACGAGCAGTACTTC